This entry is about one T cell receptor beta chain. This record comes from a study of blood T cell repertoires in COVID-19. The CDR3 loop spans 13 amino acids. Deletions cut 7 bases from V and 0 bases from J, with 9 bases between. How the authors handled the data: Estimation of nucleated cell counts relied on the amplification of reference gene primers. Sequencing was performed with immunoSEQ multiplex PCR; in TCRdb, only in-frame clones are kept and a portion is missing. V, J and clone size were drawn from that table, and D and trimming were deduced from the DNA. The table shows roughly 48,000 clones, with 75% to 90% occurring only once.

The chain recombines TRBV12-3 or TRBV12-4 with TRBJ1-1, with unresolved D. This TCR was recovered from a man aged 70 or older with acute or convalescent COVID-19. Sequencing was performed on peripheral blood. This chain's CDR3 is CASISGMNTEAFF. The CDR3 DNA reads as TGTGCCAGCATCTCAGGCATGAACACTGAAGCTTTCTTT.